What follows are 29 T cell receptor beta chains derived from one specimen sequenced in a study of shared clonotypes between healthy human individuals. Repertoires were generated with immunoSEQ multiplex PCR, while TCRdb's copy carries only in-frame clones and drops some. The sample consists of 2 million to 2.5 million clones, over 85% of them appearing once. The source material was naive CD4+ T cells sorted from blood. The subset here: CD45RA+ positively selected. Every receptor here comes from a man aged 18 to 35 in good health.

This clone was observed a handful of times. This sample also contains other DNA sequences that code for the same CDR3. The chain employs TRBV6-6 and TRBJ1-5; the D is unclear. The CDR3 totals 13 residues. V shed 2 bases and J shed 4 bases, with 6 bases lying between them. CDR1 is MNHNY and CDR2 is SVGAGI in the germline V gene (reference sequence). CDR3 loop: CASSYDGNQPQHF. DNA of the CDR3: TGTGCCAGCAGTTACGACGGGAATCAGCCCCAGCATTTT.

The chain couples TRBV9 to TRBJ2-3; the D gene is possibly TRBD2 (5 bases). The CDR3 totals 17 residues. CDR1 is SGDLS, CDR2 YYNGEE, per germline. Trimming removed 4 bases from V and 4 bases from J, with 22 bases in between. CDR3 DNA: TGTGCCAGCAGCCACAGTCCGGGCCTCGAGGGCGCAGATACGCAGTATTTT. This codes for CASSHSPGLEGADTQYF.

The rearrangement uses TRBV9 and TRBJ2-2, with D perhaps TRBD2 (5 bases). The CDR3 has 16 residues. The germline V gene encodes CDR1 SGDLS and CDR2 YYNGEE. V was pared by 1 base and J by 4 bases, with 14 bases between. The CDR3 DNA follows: TGTGCCAGCAGCGTAAGCGGATCTAGTTCCACCGGGGAGCTGTTTTTT. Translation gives CASSVSGSSSTGELFF.

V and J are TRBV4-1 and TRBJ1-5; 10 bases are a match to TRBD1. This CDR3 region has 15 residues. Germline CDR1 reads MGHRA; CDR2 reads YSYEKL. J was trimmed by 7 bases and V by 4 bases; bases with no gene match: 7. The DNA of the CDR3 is TGCGCCAGCAGCCTACCGGACAGGGGGGGCCAGCCCCAGCATTTT. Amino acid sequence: CASSLPDRGGQPQHF.

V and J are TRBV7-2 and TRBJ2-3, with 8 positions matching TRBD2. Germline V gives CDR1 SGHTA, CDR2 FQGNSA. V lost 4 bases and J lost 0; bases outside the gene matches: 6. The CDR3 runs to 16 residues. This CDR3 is CASSSRLAFSTDTQYF. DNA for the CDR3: TGTGCCAGCAGCTCCCGACTAGCGTTTAGCACAGATACGCAGTATTTT. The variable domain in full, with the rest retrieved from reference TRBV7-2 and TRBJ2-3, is GAGVSQSPSNKVTEKGKDVELRCDPISGHTALYWYRQSLGQGLEFLIYFQGNSAPDKSGLPSDRFSAERTGGSVSTLTIQRTQQEDSAVYLCASSSRLAFSTDTQYFGPGTRLTVL.

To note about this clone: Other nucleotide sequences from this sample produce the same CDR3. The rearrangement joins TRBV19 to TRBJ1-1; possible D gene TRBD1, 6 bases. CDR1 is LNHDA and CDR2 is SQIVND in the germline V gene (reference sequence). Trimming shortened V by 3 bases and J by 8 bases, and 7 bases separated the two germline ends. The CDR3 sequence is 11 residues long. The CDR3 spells CASSIQGEAFF. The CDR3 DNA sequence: TGTGCCAGTAGTATCCAGGGGGAAGCTTTCTTT.

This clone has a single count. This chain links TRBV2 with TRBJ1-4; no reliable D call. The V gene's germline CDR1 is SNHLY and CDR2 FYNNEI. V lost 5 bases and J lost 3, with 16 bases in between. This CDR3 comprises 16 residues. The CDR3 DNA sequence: TGTGCCAGCAGTACCCTGGACTTTCGGGCTAATGAAAAACTGTTTTTT. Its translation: CASSTLDFRANEKLFF.

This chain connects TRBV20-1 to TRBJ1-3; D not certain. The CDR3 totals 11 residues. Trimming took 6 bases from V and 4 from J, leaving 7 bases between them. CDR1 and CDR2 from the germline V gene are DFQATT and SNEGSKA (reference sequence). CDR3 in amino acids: CSAQVGNTIYF. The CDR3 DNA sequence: TGCAGTGCCCAAGTAGGAAACACCATATATTTT.

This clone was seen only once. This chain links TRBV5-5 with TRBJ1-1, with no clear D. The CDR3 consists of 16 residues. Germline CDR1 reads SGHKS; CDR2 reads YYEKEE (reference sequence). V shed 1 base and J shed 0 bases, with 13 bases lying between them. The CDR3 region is CASSLSIGLMNTEAFF. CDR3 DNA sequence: TGTGCCAGCAGCTTGAGTATAGGGTTAATGAACACTGAAGCTTTCTTT.

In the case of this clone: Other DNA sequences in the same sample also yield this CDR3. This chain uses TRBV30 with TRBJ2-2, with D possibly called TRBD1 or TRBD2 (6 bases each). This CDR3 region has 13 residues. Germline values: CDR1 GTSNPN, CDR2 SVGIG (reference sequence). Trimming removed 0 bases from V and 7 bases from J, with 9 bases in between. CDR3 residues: CAWSVGGNGELFF. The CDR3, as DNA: TGTGCCTGGAGTGTAGGGGGGAACGGGGAGCTGTTTTTT.

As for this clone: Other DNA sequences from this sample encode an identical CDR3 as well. DNA of the CDR3: TGTGCCAGCTCACCGCTGGCCGGCAGCCAAGAGACCCAGTACTTC. Protein sequence: CASSPLAGSQETQYF. The chain has TRBV18 and TRBJ2-5; no reliable D call. Germline CDR1 reads KGHSH; CDR2 reads LQKENI. There are 15 residues in the CDR3. V was cut by 3 bases and J by 1 base, with 12 bases left in between.

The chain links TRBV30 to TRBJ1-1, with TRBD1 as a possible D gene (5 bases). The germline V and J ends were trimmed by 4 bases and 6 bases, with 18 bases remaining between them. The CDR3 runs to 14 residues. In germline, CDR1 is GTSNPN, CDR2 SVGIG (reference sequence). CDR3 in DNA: TGTGCCTGGACAAACGACAGACTGACTGCTGAAGCTTTCTTT. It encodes CAWTNDRLTAEAFF. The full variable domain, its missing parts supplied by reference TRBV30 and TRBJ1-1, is SQTIHQWPATLVQPVGSPLSLECTVEGTSNPNLYWYRQAAGRGLQLLFYSVGIGQISSEVPQNLSASRPQDRQFILSSKKLLLSDSGFYLCAWTNDRLTAEAFFGQGTRLTVV.

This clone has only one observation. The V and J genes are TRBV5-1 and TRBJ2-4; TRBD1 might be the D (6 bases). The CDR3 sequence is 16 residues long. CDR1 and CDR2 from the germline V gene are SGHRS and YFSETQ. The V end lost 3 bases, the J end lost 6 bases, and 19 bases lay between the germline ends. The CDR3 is CASSSFRGVAGNIQYF. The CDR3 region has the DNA TGCGCCAGCAGCTCGTTCAGGGGAGTTGCCGGAAACATTCAGTACTTC.

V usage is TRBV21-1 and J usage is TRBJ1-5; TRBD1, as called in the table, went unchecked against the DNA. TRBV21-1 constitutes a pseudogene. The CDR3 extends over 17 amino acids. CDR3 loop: CANRWGTGDHSNQPQHF. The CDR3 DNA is TGTGCCAACCGGTGGGGGACAGGAGACCATAGCAATCAGCCCCAGCATTTT.

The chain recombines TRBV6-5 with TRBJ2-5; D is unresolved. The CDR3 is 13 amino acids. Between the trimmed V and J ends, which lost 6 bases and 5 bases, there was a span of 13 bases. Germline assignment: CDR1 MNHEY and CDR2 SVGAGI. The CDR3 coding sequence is TGTGCCAGCAGCCGGGTCCCTGAGGAGACCCAGTACTTC. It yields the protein CASSRVPEETQYF.

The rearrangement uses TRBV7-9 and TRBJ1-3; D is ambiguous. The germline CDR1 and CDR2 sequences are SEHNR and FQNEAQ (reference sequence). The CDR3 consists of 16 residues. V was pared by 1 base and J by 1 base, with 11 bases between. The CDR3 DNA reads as TGTGCCAGCAGCTTAGGGGGTGTAGTATCTGGAAACACCATATATTTT. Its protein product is CASSLGGVVSGNTIYF.

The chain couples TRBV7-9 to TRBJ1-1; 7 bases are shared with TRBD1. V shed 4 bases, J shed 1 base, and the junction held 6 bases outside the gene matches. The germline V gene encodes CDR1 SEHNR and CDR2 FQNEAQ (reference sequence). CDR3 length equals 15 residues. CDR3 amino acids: CASSWGGQQNTEAFF. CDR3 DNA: TGTGCCAGCAGCTGGGGGGGACAGCAGAACACTGAAGCTTTCTTT.

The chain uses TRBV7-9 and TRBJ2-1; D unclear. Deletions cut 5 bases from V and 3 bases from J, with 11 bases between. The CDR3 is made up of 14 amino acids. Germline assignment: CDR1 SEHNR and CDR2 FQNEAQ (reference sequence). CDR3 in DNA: TGTGCCAGCAGCCCCCAACCCAGCTACAATGAGCAGTTCTTC. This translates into CASSPQPSYNEQFF.

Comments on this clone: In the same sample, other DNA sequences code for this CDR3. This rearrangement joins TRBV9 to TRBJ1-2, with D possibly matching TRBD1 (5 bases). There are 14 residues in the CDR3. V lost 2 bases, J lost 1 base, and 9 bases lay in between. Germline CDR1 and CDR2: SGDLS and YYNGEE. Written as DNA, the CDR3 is TGTGCCAGCAGCGTCGGCCAGGGTAACTATGGCTACACCTTC. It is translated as CASSVGQGNYGYTF.

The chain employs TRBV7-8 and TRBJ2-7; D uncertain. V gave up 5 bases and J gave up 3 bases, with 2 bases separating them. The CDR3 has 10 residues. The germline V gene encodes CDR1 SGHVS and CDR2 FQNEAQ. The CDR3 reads CASSIYEQYF. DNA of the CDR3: TGTGCCAGCAGCATCTACGAGCAGTACTTC.

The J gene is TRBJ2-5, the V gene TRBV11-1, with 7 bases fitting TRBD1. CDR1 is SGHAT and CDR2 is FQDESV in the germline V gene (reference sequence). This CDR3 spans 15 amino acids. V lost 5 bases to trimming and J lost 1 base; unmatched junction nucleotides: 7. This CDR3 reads CASSHGTAFQETQYF. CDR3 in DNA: TGTGCCAGCAGCCACGGGACAGCATTCCAAGAGACCCAGTACTTC.

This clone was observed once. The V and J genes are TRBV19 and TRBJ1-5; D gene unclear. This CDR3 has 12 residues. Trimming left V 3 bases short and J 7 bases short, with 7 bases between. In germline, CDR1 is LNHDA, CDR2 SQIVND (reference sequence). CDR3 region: CASSMEGQPQHF. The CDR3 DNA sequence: TGTGCCAGTAGTATGGAGGGACAGCCCCAGCATTTT.

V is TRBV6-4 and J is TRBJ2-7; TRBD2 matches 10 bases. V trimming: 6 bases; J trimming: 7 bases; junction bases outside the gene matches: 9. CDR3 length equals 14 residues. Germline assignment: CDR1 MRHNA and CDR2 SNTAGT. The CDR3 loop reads CASSPSGRVDEQYF. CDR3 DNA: TGTGCCAGCAGCCCCAGCGGGAGGGTCGATGAGCAGTACTTC.

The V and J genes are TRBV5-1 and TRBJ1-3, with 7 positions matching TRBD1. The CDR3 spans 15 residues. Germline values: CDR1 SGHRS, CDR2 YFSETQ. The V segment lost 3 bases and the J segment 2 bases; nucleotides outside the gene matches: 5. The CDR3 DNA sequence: TGCGCCAGCAGCTGGGACAGCTCAACTGGAAACACCATATATTTT. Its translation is CASSWDSSTGNTIYF.

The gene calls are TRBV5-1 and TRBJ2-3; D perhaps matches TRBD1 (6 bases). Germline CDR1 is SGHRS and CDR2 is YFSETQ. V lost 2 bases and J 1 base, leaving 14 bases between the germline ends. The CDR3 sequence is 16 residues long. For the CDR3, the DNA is TGCGCCAGCAGCTTTTTTGGGGGCGACGGCACAGATACGCAGTATTTT. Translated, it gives CASSFFGGDGTDTQYF.

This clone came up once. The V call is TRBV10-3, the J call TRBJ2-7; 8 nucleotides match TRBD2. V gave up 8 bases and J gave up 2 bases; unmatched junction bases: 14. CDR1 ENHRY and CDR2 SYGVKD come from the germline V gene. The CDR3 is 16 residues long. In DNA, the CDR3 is TGTGCCATCTCCCAAGGGGGGAGCGGGAGTGCCTACGAGCAGTACTTC. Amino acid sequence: CAISQGGSGSAYEQYF.

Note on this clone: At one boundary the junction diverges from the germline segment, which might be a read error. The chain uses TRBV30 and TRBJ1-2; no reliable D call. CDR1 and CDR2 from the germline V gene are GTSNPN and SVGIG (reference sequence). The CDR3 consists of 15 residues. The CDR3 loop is CAGRAVDKTNYGYTF. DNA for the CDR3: TGTGCCGGGAGGGCCGTAGACAAGACTAACTATGGCTACACCTTC.

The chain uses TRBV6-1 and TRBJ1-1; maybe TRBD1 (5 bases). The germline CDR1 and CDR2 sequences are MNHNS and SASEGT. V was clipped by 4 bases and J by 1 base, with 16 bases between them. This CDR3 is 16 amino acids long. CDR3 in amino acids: CASSVRAQDQNTEAFF. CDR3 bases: TGTGCCAGCAGTGTGCGCGCACAGGACCAGAACACTGAAGCTTTCTTT.

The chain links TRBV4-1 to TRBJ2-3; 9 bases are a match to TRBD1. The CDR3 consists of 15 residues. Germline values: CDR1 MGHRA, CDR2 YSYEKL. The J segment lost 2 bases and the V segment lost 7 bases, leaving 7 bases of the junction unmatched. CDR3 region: CASTPTGGLTDTQYF. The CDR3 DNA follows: TGCGCCAGCACCCCAACAGGGGGCCTCACAGATACGCAGTATTTT.